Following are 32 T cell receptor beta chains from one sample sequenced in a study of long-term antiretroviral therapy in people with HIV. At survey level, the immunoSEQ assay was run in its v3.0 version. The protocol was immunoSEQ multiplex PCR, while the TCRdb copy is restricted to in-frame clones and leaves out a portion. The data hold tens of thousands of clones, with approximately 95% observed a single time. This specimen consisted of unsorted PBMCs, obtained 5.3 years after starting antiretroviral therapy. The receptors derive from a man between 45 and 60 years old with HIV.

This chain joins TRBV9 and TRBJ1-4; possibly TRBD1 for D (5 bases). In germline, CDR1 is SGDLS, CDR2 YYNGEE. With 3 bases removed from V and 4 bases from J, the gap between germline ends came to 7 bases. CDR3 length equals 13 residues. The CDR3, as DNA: TGTGCCAGCAGCGCGACAGTTAATGAAAAACTGTTTTTT. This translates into CASSATVNEKLFF.

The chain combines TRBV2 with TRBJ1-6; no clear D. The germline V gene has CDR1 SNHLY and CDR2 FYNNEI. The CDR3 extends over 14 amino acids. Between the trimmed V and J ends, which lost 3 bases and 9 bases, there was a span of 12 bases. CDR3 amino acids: CASSELGTRSPLHF. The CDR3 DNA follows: TGTGCCAGCAGTGAGCTGGGTACCCGTTCACCCCTCCACTTT.

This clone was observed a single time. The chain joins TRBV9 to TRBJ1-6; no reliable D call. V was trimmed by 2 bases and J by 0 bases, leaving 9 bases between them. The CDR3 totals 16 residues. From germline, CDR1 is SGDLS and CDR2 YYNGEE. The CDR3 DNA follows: TGTGCCAGCAGCGTTCACAGTAGCTCCTATAATTCACCCCTCCACTTT. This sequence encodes CASSVHSSSYNSPLHF.

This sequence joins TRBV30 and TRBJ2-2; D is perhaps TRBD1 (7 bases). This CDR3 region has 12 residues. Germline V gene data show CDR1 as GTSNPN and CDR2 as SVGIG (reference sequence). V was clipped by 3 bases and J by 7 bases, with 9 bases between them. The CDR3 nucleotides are TGTGCCTGGAGCAGGGGGGACGGGGAGCTGTTTTTT. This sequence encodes CAWSRGDGELFF.

The CDR3 DNA is TGCGCCAGCGCTGGGAGGCGGAGCGGGGGGGCCACAAATGAGCAGTTCTTC. Its protein is CASAGRRSGGATNEQFF. V is TRBV10-2 and J is TRBJ2-1; 10 positions agree with TRBD2. The germline CDR1 and CDR2 sequences are WSHSY and SAAADI. This CDR3 region has 17 residues. V trimming: 8 bases; J trimming: 7 bases; junction bases outside the gene matches: 17.

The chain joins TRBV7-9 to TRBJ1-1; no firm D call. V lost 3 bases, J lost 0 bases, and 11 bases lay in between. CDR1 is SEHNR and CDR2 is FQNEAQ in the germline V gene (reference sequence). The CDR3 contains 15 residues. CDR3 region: CASSFSNGMNTEAFF. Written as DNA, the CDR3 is TGTGCCAGCAGCTTTTCGAACGGCATGAACACTGAAGCTTTCTTT.

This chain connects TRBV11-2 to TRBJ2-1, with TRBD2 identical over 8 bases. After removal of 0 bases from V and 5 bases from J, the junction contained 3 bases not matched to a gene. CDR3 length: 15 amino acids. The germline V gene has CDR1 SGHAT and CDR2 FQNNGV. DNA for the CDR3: TGTGCCAGCAGCTTAGAGCGGGGGGCCCACAATGAGCAGTTCTTC. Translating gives CASSLERGAHNEQFF. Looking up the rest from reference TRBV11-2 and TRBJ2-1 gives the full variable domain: EAGVAQSPRYKIIEKRQSVAFWCNPISGHATLYWYQQILGQGPKLLIQFQNNGVVDDSQLPKDRFSAERLKGVDSTLKIQPAKLEDSAVYLCASSLERGAHNEQFFGPGTRLTVL.

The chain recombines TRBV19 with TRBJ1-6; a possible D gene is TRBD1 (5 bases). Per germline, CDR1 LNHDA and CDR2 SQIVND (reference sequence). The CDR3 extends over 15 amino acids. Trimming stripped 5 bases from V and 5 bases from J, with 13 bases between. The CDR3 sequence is CASSSSGLDNSPLHF. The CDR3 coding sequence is TGTGCCAGTAGTTCTTCGGGACTGGATAATTCACCCCTCCACTTT.

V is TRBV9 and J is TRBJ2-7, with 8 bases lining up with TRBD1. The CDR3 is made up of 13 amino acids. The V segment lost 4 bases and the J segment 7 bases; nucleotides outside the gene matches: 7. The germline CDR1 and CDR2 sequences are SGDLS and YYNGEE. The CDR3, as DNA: TGTGCCAGCAGCTATACAGGGGGTGGTGAGCAGTACTTC. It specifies CASSYTGGGEQYF. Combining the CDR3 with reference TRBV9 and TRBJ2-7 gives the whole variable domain DSGVTQTPKHLITATGQRVTLRCSPRSGDLSVYWYQQSLDQGLQFLIQYYNGEERAKGNILERFSAQQFPDLHSELNLSSLELGDSALYFCASSYTGGGEQYFGPGTRLTVT.

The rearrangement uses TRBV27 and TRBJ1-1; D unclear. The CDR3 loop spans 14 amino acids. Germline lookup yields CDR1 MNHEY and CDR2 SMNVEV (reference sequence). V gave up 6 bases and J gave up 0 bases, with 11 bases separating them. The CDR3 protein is CASSSLEVNTEAFF. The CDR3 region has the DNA TGTGCCAGCAGCTCCTTGGAAGTGAACACTGAAGCTTTCTTT.

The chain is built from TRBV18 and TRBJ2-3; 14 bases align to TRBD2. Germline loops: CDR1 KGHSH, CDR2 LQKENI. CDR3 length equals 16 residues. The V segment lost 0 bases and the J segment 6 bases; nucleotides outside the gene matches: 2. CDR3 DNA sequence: TGTGCCAGCTCACCACCGGGACTAGCGGGGGTGGATACGCAGTATTTT. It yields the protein CASSPPGLAGVDTQYF. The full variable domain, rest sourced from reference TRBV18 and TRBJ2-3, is NAGVMQNPRHLVRRRGQEARLRCSPMKGHSHVYWYRQLPEEGLKFMVYLQKENIIDESGMPKERFSAEFPKEGPSILRIQQVVRGDSAAYFCASSPPGLAGVDTQYFGPGTRLTVL.

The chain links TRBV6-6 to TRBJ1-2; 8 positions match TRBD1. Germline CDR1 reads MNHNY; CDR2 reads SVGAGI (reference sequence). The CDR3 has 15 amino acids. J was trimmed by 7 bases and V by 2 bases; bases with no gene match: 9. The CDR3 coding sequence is TGTGCCAGCAGTTACGCCACAGGGGGTGTGAGTGGCTACACCTTC. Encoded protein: CASSYATGGVSGYTF.

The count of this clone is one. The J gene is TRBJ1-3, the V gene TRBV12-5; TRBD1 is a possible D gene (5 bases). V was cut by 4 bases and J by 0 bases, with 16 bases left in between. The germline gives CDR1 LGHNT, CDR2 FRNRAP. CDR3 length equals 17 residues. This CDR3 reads CASGYRGGANSGNTIYF. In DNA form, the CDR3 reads TGTGCTAGTGGTTACCGTGGCGGGGCGAACTCTGGAAACACCATATATTTT. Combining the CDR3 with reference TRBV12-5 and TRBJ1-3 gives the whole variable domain DARVTQTPRHKVTEMGQEVTMRCQPILGHNTVFWYRQTMMQGLELLAYFRNRAPLDDSGMPKDRFSAEMPDATLATLKIQPSEPRDSAVYFCASGYRGGANSGNTIYFGEGSWLTVV.

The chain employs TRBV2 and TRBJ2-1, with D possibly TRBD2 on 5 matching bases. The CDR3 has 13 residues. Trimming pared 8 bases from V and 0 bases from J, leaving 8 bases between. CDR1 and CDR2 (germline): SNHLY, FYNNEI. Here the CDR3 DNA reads TGTGCCAGCGGGCTAGCCTCCTACAATGAGCAGTTCTTC. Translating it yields CASGLASYNEQFF.

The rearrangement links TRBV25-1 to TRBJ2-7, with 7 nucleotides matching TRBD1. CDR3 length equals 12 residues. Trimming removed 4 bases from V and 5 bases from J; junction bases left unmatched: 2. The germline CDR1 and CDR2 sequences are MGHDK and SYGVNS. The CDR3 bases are TGTGCCAGCAGTGCAGGGGGACACGAGCAGTACTTC. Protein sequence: CASSAGGHEQYF.

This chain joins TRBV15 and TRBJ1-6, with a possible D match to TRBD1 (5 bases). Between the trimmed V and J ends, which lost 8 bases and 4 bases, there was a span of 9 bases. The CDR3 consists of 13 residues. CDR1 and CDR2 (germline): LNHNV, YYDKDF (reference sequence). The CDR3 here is CATGTEYNSPLHF. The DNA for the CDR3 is TGTGCCACCGGGACGGAGTATAATTCACCCCTCCACTTT.

The CDR3 loop reads CASSYSQGARGYTF. CDR3 DNA sequence: TGTGCCAGCAGTTACTCACAGGGGGCGAGGGGCTACACCTTC. The chain is built from TRBV6-5 and TRBJ1-2; 9 bases align to TRBD1. The V gene's germline CDR1 is MNHEY and CDR2 SVGAGI. After removal of 0 bases from V and 8 bases from J, the junction contained 4 bases not matched to a gene. This CDR3 comprises 14 residues.

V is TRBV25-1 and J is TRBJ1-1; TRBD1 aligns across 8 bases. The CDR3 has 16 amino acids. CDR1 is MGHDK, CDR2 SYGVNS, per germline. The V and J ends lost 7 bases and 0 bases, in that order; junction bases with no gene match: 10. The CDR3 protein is CASTKNPRGLNTEAFF. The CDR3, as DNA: TGTGCCAGCACCAAAAACCCCAGGGGGCTGAACACTGAAGCTTTCTTT.

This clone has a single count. CDR3 region: CASSDGQGEVYEQYF. The CDR3 DNA reads as TGCGCCAGCAGTGATGGACAGGGGGAAGTCTACGAGCAGTACTTC. The V gene is TRBV10-1, the J gene TRBJ2-7; 10 nucleotides line up with TRBD1. The CDR3 totals 15 residues. Trimming removed 3 bases from V and 3 bases from J; junction bases left unmatched: 5. In germline, CDR1 is WNHNN, CDR2 SYGVQD (reference sequence).

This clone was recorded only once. The CDR3 DNA reads as TGTGCCAGCAGGCGGGCCTATTCACCCCTCCACTTT. Encoded protein: CASRRAYSPLHF. The gene calls are TRBV27 and TRBJ1-6; D gene unclear. Trimming removed 6 bases at V and 8 bases at J, with 8 bases between. There are 12 residues in the CDR3. Germline CDR1 is MNHEY and CDR2 is SMNVEV (reference sequence).

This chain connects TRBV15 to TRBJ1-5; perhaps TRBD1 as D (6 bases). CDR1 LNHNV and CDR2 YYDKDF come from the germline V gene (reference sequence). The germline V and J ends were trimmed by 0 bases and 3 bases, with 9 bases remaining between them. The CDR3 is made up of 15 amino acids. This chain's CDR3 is CATSRDRGTNQPQHF. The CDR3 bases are TGTGCCACCAGCAGAGACAGGGGAACCAATCAGCCCCAGCATTTT.

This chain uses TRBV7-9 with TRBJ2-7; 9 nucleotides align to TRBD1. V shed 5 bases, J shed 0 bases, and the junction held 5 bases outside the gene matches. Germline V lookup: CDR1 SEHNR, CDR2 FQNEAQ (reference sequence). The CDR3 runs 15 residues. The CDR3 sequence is CASSTPGQGSYEQYF. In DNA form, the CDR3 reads TGTGCCAGCAGCACTCCGGGACAGGGCTCCTACGAGCAGTACTTC.

In DNA form, the CDR3 reads TGTGCCAGCAGCCAAGAAGGTCTCAGCGGGGGGTACGGCTACACCTTC. It yields the protein CASSQEGLSGGYGYTF. The chain couples TRBV14 to TRBJ1-2; D perhaps matches TRBD1 (5 bases). Trimming cost V 0 bases and J 8 bases, with 19 bases left between them. CDR1 is SGHDN, CDR2 FVKESK, per germline. This CDR3 region has 16 residues.

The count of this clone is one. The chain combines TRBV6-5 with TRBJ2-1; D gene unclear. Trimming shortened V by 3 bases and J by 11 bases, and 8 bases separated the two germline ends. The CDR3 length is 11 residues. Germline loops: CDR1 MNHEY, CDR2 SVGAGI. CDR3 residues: CASSYGNQQFF. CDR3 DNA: TGTGCCAGCAGTTATGGGAATCAGCAGTTCTTC.

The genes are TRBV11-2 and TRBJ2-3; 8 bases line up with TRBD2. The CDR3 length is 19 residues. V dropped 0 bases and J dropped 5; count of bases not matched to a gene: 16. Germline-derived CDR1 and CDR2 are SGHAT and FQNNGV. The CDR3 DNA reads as TGTGCCAGCAGCTTAGATCAAGGGAGTAGCGGGGCTGGGGGAGATACGCAGTATTTT. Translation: CASSLDQGSSGAGGDTQYF.

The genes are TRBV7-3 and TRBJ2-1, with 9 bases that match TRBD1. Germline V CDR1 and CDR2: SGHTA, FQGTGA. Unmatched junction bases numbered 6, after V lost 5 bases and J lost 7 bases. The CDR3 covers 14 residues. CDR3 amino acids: CASSPRTGANEQFF. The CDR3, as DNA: TGTGCCAGCAGCCCGCGGACAGGGGCGAATGAGCAGTTCTTC.

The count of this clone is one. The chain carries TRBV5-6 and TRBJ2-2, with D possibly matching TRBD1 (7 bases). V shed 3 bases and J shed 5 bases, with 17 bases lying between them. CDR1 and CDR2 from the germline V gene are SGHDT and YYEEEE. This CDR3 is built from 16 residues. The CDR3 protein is CASSSPGGSGTGELFF. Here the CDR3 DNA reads TGTGCCAGCAGCTCGCCAGGGGGGAGTGGGACCGGGGAGCTGTTTTTT.

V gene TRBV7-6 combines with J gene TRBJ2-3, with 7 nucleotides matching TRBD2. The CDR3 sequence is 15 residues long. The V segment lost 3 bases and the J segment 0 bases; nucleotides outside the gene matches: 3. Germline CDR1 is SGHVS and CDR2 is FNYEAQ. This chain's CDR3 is CASSLGGESTDTQYF. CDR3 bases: TGTGCCAGCAGCTTGGGGGGGGAAAGCACAGATACGCAGTATTTT.

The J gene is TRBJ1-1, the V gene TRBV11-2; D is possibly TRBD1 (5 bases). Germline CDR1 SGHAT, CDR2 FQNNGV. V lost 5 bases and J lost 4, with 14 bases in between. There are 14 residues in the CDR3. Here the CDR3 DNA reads TGTGCCAGCAGCGTAACCCCCGGGGGCACTGAAGCTTTCTTT. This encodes CASSVTPGGTEAFF.

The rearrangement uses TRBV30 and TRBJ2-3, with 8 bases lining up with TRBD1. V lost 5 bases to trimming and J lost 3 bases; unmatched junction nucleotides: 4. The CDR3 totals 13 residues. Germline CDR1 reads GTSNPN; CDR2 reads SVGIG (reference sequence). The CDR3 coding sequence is TGTGCCTGGTCCAGGGGGCGGACAGATACGCAGTATTTT. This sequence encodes CAWSRGRTDTQYF.

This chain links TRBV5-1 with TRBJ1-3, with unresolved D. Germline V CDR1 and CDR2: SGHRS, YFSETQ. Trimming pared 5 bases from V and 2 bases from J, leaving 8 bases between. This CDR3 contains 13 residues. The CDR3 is CASSFDPGNTIYF. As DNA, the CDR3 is TGCGCCAGCAGTTTCGATCCTGGAAACACCATATATTTT.

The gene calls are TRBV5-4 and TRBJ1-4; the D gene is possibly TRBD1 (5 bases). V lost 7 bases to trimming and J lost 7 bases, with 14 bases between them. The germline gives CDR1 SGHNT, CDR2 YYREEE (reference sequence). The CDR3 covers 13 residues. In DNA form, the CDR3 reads TGTGCCAGCCAGCAGGGCTTGGGTGAAAAACTGTTTTTT. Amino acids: CASQQGLGEKLFF.